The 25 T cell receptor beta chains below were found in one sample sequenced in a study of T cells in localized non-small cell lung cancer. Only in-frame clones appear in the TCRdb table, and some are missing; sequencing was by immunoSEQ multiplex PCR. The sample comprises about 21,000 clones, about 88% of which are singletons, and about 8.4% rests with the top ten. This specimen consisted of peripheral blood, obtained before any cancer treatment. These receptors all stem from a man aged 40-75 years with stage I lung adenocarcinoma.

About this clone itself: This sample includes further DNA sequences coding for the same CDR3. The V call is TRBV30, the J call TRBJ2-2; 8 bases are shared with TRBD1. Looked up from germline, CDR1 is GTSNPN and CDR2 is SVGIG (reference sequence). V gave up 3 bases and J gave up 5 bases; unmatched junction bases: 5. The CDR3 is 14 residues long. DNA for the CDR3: TGTGCCTGGAGCGCAGGGGGCTCGACCGGGGAGCTGTTTTTT. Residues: CAWSAGGSTGELFF. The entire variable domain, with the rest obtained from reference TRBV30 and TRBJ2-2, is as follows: SQTIHQWPATLVQPVGSPLSLECTVEGTSNPNLYWYRQAAGRGLQLLFYSVGIGQISSEVPQNLSASRPQDRQFILSSKKLLLSDSGFYLCAWSAGGSTGELFFGEGSRLTVL.

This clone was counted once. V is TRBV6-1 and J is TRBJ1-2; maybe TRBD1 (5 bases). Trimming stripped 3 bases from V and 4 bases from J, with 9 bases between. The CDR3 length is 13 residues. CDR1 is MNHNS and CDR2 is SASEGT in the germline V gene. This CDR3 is CASSETEFYGYTF. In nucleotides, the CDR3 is TGTGCCAGCAGTGAGACAGAATTCTATGGCTACACCTTC.

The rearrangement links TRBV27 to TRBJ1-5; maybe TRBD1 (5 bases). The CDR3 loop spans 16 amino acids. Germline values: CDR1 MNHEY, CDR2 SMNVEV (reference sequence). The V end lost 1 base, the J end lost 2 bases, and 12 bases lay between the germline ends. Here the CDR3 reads CASSLFPDNGNQPQHF. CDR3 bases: TGTGCCAGCAGTTTATTCCCGGACAATGGCAATCAGCCCCAGCATTTT.

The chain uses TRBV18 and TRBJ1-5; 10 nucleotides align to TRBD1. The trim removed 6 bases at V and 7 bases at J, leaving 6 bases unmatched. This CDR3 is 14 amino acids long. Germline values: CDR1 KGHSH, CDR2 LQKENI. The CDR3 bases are TGTGCCAGCTCTCCGGACAGGGGGAGCCAGCCCCAGCATTTT. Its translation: CASSPDRGSQPQHF.

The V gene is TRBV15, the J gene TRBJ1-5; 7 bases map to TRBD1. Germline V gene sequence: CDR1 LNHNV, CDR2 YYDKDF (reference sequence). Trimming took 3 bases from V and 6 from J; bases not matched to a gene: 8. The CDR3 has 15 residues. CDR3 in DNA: TGTGCCACCAGCAGGGTCCGACAGGGAGGTCAGCCCCAGCATTTT. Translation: CATSRVRQGGQPQHF.

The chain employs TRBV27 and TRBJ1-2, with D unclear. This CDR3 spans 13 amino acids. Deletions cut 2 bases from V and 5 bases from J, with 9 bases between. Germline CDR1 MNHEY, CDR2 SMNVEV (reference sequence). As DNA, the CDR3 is TGTGCCAGCAGTTTACGACCAACTTATGGCTACACCTTC. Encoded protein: CASSLRPTYGYTF.

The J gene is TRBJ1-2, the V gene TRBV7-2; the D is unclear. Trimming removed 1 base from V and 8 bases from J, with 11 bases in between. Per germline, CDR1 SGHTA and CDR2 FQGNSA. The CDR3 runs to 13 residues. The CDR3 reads CASSLGLWVGYTF. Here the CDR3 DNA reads TGTGCCAGCAGCTTAGGATTGTGGGTCGGCTACACCTTC.

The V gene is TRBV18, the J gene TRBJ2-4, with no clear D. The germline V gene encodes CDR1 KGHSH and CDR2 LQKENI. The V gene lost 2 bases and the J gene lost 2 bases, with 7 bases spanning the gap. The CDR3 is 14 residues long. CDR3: CASSPLISKNIQYF. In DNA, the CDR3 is TGTGCCAGCTCACCATTGATCTCCAAAAACATTCAGTACTTC.

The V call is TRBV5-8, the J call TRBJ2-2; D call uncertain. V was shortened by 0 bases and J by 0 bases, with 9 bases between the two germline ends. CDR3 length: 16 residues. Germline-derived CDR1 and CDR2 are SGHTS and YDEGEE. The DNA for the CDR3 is TGTGCCAGCAGCTTGGGCAAGGTATCGAACACCGGGGAGCTGTTTTTT. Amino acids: CASSLGKVSNTGELFF.

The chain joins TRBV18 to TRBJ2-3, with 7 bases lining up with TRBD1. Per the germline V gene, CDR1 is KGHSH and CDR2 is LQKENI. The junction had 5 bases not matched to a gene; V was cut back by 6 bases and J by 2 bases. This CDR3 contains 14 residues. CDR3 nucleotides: TGTGCCAGCTCCCCCGGGACAGTCACAGATACGCAGTATTTT. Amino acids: CASSPGTVTDTQYF.

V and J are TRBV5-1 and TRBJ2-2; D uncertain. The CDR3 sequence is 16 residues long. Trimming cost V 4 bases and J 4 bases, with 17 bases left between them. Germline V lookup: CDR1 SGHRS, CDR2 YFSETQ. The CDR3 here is CASSTTSMGFTGELFF. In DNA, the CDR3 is TGCGCCAGCAGCACAACCTCCATGGGTTTCACCGGGGAGCTGTTTTTT.

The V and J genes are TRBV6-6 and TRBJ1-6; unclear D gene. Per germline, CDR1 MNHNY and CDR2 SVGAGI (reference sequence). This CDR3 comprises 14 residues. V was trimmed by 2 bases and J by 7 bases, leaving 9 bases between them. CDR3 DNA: TGTGCCAGCAGTTACCGAACAAGAAATTCACCCCTCCACTTT. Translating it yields CASSYRTRNSPLHF.

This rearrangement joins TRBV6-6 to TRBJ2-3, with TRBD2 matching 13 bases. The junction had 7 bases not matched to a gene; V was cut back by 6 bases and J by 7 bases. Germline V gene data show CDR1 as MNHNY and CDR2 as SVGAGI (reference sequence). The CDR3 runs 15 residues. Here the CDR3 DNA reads TGTGCCAGCAGAGAAACGGGACTAGCGGGGAATACGCAGTATTTT. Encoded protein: CASRETGLAGNTQYF.

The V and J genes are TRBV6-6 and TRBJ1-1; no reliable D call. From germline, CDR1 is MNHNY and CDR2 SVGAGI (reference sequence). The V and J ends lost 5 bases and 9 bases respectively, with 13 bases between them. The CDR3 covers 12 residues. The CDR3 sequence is CASSPSTNKAFF. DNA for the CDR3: TGTGCCAGCAGTCCTTCAACAAATAAAGCTTTCTTT.

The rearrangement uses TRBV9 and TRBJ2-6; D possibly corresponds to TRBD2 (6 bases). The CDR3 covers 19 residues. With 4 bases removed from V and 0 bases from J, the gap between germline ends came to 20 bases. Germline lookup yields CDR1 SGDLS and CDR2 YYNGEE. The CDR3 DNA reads TGTGCCAGCAGCACCCCTGGTGGGGACTCCGGCTCTGGGGCCAACGTCCTGACTTTC. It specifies CASSTPGGDSGSGANVLTF.

CDR3 nucleotide sequence: TGTGCCAGCAATGGACACCTCAATCAGCCCCAGCATTTT. The encoded protein is CASNGHLNQPQHF. The genes are TRBV21-1 and TRBJ1-5; the table names TRBD1, a call not compared with the DNA. TRBV21-1 is reported as a pseudogene. CDR3 length equals 13 residues.

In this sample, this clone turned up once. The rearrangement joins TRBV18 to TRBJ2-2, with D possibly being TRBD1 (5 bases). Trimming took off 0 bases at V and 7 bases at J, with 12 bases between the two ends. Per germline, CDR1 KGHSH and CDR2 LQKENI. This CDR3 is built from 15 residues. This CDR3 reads CASSPPLQVGGELFF. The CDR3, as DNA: TGTGCCAGCTCACCACCGTTACAGGTTGGCGGGGAGCTGTTTTTT.

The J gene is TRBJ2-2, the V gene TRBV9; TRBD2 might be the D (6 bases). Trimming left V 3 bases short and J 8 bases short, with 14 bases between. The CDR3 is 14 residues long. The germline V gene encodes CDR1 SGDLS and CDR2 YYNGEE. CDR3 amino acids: CASSADPGVGELFF. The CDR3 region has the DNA TGTGCCAGCAGCGCAGACCCGGGGGTTGGGGAGCTGTTTTTT.

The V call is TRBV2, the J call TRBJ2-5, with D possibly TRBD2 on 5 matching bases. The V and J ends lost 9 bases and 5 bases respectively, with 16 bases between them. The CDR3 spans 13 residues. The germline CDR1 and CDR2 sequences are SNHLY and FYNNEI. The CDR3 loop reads CARRTGNGETQYF. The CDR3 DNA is TGTGCCAGAAGAACGGGGAACGGGGAGACCCAGTACTTC.

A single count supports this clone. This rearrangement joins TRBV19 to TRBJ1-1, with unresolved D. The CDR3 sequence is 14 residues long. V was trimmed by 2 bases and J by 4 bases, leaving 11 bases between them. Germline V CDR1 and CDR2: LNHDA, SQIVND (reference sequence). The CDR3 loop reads CASSITHRLTEAFF. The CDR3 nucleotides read TGTGCCAGTAGTATAACTCACCGGCTCACTGAAGCTTTCTTT.

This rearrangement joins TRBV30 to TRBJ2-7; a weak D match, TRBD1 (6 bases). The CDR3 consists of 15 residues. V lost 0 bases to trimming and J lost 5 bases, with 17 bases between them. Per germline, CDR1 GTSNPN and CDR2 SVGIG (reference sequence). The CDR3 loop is CAWSVTSGPGDEQYF. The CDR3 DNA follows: TGTGCCTGGAGTGTAACCTCAGGGCCAGGGGACGAGCAGTACTTC.

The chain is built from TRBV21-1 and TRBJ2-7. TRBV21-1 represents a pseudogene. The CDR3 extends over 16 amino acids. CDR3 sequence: CASSKVPKGYFYEQYF. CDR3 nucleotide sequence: TGTGCCAGCAGCAAAGTCCCCAAGGGATATTTCTACGAGCAGTACTTC.

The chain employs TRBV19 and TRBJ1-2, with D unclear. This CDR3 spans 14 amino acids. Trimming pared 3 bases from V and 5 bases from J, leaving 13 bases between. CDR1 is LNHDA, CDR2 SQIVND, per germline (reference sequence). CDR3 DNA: TGTGCCAGTAGTATCCTCAGTCTGGGGTATGGCTACACCTTC. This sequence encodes CASSILSLGYGYTF.

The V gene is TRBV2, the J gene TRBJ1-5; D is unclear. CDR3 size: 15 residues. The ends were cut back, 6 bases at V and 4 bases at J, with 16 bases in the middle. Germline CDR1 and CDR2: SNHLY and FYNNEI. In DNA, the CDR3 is TGTGCCAGCAGGTCAATTTCAGGACGAAATCAGCCCCAGCATTTT. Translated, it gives CASRSISGRNQPQHF.

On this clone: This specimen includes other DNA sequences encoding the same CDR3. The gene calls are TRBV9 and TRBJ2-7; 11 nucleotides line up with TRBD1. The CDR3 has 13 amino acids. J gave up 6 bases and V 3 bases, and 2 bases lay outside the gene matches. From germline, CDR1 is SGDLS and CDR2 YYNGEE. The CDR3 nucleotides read TGTGCCAGCAGCGGGGGGACAGGGGGCGAGCAGTACTTC. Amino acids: CASSGGTGGEQYF.